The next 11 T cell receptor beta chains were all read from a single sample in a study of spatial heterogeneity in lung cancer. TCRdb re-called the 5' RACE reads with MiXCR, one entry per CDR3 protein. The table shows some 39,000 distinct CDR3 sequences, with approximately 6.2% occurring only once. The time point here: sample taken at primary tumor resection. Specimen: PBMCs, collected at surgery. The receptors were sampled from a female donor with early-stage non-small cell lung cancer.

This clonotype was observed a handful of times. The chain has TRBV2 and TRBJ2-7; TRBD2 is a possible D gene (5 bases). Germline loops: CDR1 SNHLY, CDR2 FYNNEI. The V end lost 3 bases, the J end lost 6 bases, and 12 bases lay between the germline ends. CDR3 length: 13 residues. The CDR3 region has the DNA TGTGCCAGCAGTGATTACAGCGGAAGCGAGCAGTACTTC. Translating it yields CASSDYSGSEQYF.

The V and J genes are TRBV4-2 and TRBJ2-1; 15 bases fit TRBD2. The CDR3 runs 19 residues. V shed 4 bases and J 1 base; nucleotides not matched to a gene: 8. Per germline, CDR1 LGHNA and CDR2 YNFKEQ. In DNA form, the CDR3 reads TGTGCCAGCAGCCTCGCGGGACTAGCGGGGGGACGGTCCTACAATGAGCAGTTCTTC. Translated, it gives CASSLAGLAGGRSYNEQFF.

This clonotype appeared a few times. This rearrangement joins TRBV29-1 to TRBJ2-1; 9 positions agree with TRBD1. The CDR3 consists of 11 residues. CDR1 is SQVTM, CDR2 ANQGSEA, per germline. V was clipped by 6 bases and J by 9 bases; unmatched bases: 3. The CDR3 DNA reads TGCAGCGTACAGGGGGCGGTTGAGCAGTTCTTC. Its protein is CSVQGAVEQFF.

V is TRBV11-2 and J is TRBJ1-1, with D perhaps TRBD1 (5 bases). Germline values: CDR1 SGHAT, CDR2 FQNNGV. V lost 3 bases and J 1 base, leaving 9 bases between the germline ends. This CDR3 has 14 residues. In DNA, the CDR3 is TGTGCCAGCAGCTTTAGGGGAGAGAACACTGAAGCTTTCTTT. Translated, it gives CASSFRGENTEAFF.

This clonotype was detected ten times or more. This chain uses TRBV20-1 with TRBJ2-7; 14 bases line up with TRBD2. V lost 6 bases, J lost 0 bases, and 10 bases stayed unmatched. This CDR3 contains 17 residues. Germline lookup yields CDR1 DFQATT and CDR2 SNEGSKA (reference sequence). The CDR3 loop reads CSAHPGLAGALSYEQYF. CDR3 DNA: TGCAGTGCACATCCGGGACTAGCGGGGGCCCTCTCCTACGAGCAGTACTTC.

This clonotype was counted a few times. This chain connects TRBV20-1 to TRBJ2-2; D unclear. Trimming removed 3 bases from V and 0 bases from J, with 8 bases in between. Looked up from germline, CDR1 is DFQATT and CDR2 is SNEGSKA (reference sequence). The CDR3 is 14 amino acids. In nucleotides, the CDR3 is TGCAGTGCTAGGGCAGGAACGAACACCGGGGAGCTGTTTTTT. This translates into CSARAGTNTGELFF.

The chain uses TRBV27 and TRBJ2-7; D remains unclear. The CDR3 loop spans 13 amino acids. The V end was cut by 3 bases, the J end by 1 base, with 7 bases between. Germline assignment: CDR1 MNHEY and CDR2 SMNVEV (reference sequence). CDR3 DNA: TGTGCCAGCAGTTTGGCTCCTTCCTACGAGCAGTACTTC. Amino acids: CASSLAPSYEQYF.

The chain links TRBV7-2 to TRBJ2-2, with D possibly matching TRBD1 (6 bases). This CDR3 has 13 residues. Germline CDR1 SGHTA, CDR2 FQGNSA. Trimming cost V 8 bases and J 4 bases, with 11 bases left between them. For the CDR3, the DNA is TGTGCCAGCGAAGGGGGTGGCACCGGGGAGCTGTTTTTT. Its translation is CASEGGGTGELFF.

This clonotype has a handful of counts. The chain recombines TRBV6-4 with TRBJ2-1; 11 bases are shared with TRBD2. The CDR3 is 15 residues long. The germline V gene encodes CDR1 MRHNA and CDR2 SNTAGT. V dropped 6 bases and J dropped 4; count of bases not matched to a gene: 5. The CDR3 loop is CASSLLAGEYNEQFF. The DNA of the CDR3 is TGTGCCAGCAGCTTACTAGCGGGGGAGTACAATGAGCAGTTCTTC.

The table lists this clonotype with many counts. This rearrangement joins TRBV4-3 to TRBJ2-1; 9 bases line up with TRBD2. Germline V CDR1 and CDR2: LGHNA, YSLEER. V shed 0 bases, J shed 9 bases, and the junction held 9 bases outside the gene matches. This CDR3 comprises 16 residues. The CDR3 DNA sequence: TGCGCCAGCAGCCAAGATTGGGGCGGGGGGGCCTTTGAGCAGTTCTTC. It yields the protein CASSQDWGGGAFEQFF.

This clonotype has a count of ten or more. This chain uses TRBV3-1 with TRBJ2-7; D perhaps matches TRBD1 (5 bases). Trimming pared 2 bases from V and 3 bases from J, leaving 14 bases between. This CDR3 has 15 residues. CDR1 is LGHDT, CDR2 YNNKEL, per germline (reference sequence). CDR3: CASSQRVTALYEQYF. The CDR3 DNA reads TGTGCCAGCAGCCAACGTGTGACAGCTCTCTACGAGCAGTACTTC.